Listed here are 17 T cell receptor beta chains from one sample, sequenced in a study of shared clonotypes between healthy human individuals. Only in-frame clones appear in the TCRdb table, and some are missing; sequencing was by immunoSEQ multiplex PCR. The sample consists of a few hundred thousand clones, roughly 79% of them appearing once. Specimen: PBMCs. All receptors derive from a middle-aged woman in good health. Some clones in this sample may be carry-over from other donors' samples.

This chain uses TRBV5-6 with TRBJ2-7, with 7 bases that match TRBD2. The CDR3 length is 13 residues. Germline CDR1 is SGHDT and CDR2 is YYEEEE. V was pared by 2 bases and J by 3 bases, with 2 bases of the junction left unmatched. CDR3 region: CASSFGGSYEQYF. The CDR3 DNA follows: TGTGCCAGCAGCTTTGGCGGGAGCTACGAGCAGTACTTC.

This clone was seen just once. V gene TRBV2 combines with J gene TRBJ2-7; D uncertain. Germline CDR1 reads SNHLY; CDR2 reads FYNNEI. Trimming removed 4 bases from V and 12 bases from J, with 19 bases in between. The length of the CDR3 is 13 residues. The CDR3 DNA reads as TGTGCCAGCAGTGCGGCTGTTGGACCTCTTAGGTACTTC. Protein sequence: CASSAAVGPLRYF.

CDR3: CASSLRDGSTDTQYF. CDR3 coding DNA: TGTGCCAGCAGCCTCCGGGACGGGAGCACAGATACGCAGTATTTT. The rearrangement uses TRBV6-5 and TRBJ2-3, with D perhaps TRBD1 or TRBD2 (5 bases each). Between the trimmed V and J ends, which lost 6 bases and 0 bases, there was a span of 13 bases. The CDR3 extends over 15 amino acids. CDR1 and CDR2 from the germline V gene are MNHEY and SVGAGI.

In DNA form, the CDR3 reads TGTGCCAGCACCCGCTCGGGCGGGGAGCTGTTTTTT. It specifies CASTRSGGELFF. The chain has TRBV27 and TRBJ2-2; D is ambiguous. V gave up 7 bases and J gave up 7 bases, with 10 bases separating them. The CDR3 extends over 12 amino acids. The V gene's germline CDR1 is MNHEY and CDR2 SMNVEV (reference sequence).

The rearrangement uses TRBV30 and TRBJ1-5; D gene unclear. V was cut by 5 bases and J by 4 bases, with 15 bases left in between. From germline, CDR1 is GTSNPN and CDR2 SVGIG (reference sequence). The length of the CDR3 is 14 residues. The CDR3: CAWRQETGNQPQHF. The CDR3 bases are TGTGCCTGGCGCCAGGAAACGGGAAATCAGCCCCAGCATTTT.

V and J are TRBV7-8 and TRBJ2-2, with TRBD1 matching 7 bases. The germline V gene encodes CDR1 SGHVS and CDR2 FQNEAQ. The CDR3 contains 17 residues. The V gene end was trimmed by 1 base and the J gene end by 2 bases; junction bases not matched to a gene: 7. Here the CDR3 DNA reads TGTGCCAGCAGCTTAGGGACAGGTCGAAGTAACACCGGGGAGCTGTTTTTT. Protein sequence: CASSLGTGRSNTGELFF.

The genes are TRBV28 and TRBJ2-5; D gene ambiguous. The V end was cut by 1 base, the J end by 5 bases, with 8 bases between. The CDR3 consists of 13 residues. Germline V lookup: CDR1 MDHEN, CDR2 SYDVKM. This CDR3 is CASSLLGLETQYF. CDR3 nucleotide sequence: TGTGCCAGCAGTTTATTGGGGTTGGAGACCCAGTACTTC.

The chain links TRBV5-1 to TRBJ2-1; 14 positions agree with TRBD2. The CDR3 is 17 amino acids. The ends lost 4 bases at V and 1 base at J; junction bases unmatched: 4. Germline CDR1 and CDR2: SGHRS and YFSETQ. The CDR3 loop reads CASSPGTSGRSYNEQFF. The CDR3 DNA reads TGCGCCAGCAGCCCAGGGACTAGCGGGAGATCCTACAATGAGCAGTTCTTC. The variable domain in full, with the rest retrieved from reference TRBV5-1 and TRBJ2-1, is KAGVTQTPRYLIKTRGQQVTLSCSPISGHRSVSWYQQTPGQGLQFLFEYFSETQRNKGNFPGRFSGRQFSNSRSEMNVSTLELGDSALYLCASSPGTSGRSYNEQFFGPGTRLTVL.

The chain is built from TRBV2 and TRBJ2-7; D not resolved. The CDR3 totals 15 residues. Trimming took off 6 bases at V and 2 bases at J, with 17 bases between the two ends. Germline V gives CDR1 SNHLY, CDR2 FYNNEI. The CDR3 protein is CASSLSTLPPYEQYF. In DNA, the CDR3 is TGTGCCAGCAGCCTTAGCACCCTTCCCCCCTACGAGCAGTACTTC.

In DNA form, the CDR3 reads TGTGCCAGCAGCGTAGGAGGGAGTCAGGTGGCTGAAGCTTTCTTT. This gives the protein CASSVGGSQVAEAFF. The chain is built from TRBV9 and TRBJ1-1, with unresolved D. Trimming removed 0 bases from V and 6 bases from J, with 15 bases in between. The germline CDR1 and CDR2 sequences are SGDLS and YYNGEE. This CDR3 spans 15 amino acids.

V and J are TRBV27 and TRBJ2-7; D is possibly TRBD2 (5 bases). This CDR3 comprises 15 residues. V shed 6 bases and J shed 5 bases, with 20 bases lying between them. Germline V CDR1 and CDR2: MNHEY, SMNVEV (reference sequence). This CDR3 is CASRLVSGRFDEQYF. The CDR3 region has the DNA TGTGCCAGCAGACTAGTGTCGGGTAGGTTCGACGAGCAGTACTTC.

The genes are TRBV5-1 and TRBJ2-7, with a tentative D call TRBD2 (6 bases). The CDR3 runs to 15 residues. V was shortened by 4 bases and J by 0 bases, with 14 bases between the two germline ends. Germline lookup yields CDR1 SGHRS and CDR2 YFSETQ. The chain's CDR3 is CASSPHSGSSYEQYF. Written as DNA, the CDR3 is TGCGCCAGCAGCCCACATAGCGGTAGCTCCTACGAGCAGTACTTC.

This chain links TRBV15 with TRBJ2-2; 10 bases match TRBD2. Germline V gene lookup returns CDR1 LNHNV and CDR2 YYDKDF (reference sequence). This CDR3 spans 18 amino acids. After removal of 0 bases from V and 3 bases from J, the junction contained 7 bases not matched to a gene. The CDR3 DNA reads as TGTGCCACCAGCAGAGATAGGCTAGCGGGAGAATACACCGGGGAGCTGTTTTTT. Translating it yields CATSRDRLAGEYTGELFF.

CDR3 sequence: CASKLGGMGQETQYF. CDR3 coding DNA: TGTGCCAGCAAGTTGGGGGGAATGGGGCAGGAGACCCAGTACTTC. The chain couples TRBV28 to TRBJ2-5; possible D gene TRBD2, 6 bases. CDR1 and CDR2 (germline): MDHEN, SYDVKM. Trimming left V 7 bases short and J 5 bases short, with 20 bases between. CDR3 length: 15 residues.

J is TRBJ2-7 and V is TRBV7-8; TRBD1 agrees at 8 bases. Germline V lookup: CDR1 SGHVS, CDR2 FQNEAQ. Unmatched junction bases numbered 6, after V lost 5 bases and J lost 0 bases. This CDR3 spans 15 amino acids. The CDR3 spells CASSQSTGVSYEQYF. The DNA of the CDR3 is TGTGCCAGCAGCCAATCGACAGGGGTCTCCTACGAGCAGTACTTC.

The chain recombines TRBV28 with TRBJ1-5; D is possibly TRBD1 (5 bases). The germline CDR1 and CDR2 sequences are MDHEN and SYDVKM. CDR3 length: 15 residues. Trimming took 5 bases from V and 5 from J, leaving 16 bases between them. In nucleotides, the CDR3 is TGTGCCAGCAGTCGTATCGACAGAGATTATCAGCCCCAGCATTTT. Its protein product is CASSRIDRDYQPQHF.

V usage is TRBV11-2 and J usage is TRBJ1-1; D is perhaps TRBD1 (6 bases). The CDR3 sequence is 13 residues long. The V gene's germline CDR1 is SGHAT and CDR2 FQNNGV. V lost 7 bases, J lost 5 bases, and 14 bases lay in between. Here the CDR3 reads CASNLRGGTEAFF. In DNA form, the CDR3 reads TGTGCCAGCAACCTAAGGGGGGGGACTGAAGCTTTCTTT.